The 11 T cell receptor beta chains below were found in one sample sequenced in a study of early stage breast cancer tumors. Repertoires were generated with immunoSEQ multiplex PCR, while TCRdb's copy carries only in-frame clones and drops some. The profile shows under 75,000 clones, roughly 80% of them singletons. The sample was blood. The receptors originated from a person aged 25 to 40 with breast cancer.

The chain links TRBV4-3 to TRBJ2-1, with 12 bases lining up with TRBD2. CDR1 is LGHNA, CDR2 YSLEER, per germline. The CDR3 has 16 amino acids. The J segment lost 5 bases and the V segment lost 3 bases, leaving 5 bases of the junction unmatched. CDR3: CASSQPLAGGNNEQFF. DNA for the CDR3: TGCGCCAGCAGCCAGCCCCTAGCGGGAGGGAACAATGAGCAGTTCTTC.

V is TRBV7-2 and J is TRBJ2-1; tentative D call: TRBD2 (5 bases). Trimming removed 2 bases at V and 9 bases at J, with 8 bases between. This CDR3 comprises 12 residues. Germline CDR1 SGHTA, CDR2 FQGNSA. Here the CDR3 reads CASSLLAGEQFF. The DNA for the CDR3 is TGTGCCAGCAGCTTACTAGCCGGTGAGCAGTTCTTC.

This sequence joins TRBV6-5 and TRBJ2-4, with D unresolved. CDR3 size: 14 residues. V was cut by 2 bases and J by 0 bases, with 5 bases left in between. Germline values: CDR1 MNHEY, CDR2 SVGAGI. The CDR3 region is CASSYGRAKNIQYF. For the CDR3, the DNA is TGTGCCAGCAGTTACGGCAGAGCCAAAAACATTCAGTACTTC.

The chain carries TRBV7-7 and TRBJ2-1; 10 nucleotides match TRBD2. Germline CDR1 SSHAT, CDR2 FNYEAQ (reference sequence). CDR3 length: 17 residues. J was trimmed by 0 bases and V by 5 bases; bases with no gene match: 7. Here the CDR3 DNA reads TGTGCCAGCAGCCTATTCTCTAGCGGGAGCTCCTACAATGAGCAGTTCTTC. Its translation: CASSLFSSGSSYNEQFF.

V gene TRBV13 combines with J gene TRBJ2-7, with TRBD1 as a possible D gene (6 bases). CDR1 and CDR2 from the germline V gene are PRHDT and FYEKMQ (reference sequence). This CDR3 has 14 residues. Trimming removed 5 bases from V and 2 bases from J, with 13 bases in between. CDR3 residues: CASSRTATAYEQYF. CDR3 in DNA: TGTGCCAGCAGCCGGACAGCTACCGCCTACGAGCAGTACTTC.

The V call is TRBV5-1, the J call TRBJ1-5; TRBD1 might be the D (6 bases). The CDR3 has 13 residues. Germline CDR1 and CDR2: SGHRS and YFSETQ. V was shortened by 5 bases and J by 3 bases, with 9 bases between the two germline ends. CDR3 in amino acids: CASRRDNNQPQHF. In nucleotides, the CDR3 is TGCGCCAGCAGACGGGACAACAATCAGCCCCAGCATTTT.

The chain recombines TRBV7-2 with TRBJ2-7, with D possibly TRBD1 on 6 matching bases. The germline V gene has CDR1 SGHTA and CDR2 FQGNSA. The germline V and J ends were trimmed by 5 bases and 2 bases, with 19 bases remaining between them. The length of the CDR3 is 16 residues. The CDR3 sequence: CASSTRQAPRPYEQYF. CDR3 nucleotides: TGTGCCAGCAGCACGAGACAGGCGCCCCGCCCCTACGAGCAGTACTTC.

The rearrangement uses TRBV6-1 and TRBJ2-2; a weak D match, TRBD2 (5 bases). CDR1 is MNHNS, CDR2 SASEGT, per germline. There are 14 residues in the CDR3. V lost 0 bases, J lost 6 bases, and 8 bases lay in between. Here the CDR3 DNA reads TGTGCCAGCAGTGAAGCGCCCGGGGCCGGGGAGCTGTTTTTT. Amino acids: CASSEAPGAGELFF.

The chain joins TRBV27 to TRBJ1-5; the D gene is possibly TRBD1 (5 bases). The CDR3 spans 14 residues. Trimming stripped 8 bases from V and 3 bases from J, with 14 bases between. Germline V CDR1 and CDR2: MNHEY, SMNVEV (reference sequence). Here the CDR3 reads CASALGTVNQPQHF. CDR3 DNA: TGTGCCAGCGCCCTCGGGACCGTCAATCAGCCCCAGCATTTT.

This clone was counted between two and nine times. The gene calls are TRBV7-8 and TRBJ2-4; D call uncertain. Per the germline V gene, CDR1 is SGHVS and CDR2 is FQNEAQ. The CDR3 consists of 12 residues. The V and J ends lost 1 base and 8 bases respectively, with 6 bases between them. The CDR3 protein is CASSLGVDIQYF. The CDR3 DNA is TGTGCCAGCAGCTTAGGGGTAGACATTCAGTACTTC.

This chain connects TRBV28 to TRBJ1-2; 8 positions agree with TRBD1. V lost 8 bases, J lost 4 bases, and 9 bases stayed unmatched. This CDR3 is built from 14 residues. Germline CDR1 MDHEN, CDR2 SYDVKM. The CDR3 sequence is CASSGTGAVYGYTF. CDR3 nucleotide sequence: TGTGCCAGCTCCGGGACAGGCGCTGTCTATGGCTACACCTTC.